This T cell receptor (beta chain) was identified during a study of cytomegalovirus exposure and HLA in healthy donors. Study-level information: The 95 to 150 validation repertoires were produced on the same platform as the 670 or so repertoires of the first cohort. This was reported in a later analysis. Broader study findings: Generally TCR sequences proved uncommon, though certain public TCRs appeared in numerous donors. The investigators catalogued 150 to 200 TCR beta chains as cytomegalovirus-associated.

Comments on this clone: Its antigen is undetermined.

CDR1 and CDR2 (germline): MNHNS, SASEGT. The CDR3 totals 11 residues. The V end was cut by 5 bases, the J end by 10 bases, with 6 bases between. Only in-frame clones appear in the TCRdb table, and some are missing; sequencing was by immunoSEQ multiplex PCR. The sample records 130,000 or so clones, about 90% being singletons. This clonotype was sampled from a man younger than 45 in good health and CMV-seronegative. The chain recombines TRBV6-1 with TRBJ1-6, with TRBD1 as a possible D gene (5 bases). Sequencing was performed on PBMCs. The chain's CDR3 is CASSSGSPLHF. The CDR3 nucleotides read TGTGCCAGCAGTTCAGGGTCACCCCTCCACTTT.